This T cell receptor beta chain was found in a study of cytotoxic CD8 clonotypes in ibrutinib-treated CLL. Trimming cost V 2 bases and J 6 bases; bases outside gene matches: 0. The CDR3 totals 13 residues. From germline, CDR1 is SGDLS and CDR2 YYNGEE. Clones were sequenced by immunoSEQ multiplex PCR, and TCRdb holds only the in-frame ones, with some missing. The table lists approximately 130,000 clones, approximately 80% of them singletons. Sequenced material: PBMCs, taken after 24 months of ibrutinib treatment. The V and J genes are TRBV9 and TRBJ1-1; 11 positions agree with TRBD1. This TCR derives from a human donor with chronic lymphocytic leukemia. The CDR3 sequence: CASSVGQGAEAFF. CDR3 sequence (DNA): TGTGCCAGCAGCGTGGGACAGGGGGCTGAAGCTTTCTTT.